One sample yielded the 9 T cell receptor beta chains listed below, sequenced in a study of control samples from healthy donors and cancer patients. The table came from immunoSEQ multiplex PCR; TCRdb's copy has only in-frame clones and leaves some out. This sample has about 73,000 clones, with 94% found just once. Sample: blood. The receptors stem from a woman in her 40s in good health.

CDR3 residues: CASSTGVSSGNTIYF. CDR3 nucleotide sequence: TGTGCCAGCAGCACTGGCGTTTCCTCTGGAAACACCATATATTTT. The rearrangement links TRBV5-5 to TRBJ1-3, with D hard to call. Per the germline V gene, CDR1 is SGHKS and CDR2 is YYEKEE (reference sequence). V was trimmed by 4 bases and J by 0 bases, leaving 11 bases between them. CDR3 size: 15 residues.

The chain is built from TRBV6-1 and TRBJ1-6, with TRBD1 matching 9 bases. The trim removed 2 bases at V and 7 bases at J, leaving 3 bases unmatched. This CDR3 comprises 15 residues. CDR1 and CDR2 from the germline V gene are MNHNS and SASEGT. CDR3 nucleotide sequence: TGTGCCAGCAGTGAACAGGGACAGGGAAATTCACCCCTCCACTTT. Translation: CASSEQGQGNSPLHF.

The rearrangement joins TRBV28 to TRBJ1-6; D call uncertain. Germline V lookup: CDR1 MDHEN, CDR2 SYDVKM. CDR3 size: 15 residues. Trimming took off 5 bases at V and 10 bases at J, with 18 bases between the two ends. The CDR3 loop is CASSSTVRSGSPLHF. The CDR3 nucleotides read TGTGCCAGCAGTAGCACAGTGCGGTCGGGATCACCCCTCCACTTT.

The rearrangement uses TRBV2 and TRBJ2-5, with D tentatively TRBD2 (5 bases). CDR1 and CDR2 from the germline V gene are SNHLY and FYNNEI. Trimming removed 4 bases from V and 5 bases from J, with 11 bases in between. The length of the CDR3 is 13 residues. The CDR3 protein is CASSGGVEETQYF. CDR3 nucleotide sequence: TGTGCCAGCAGTGGGGGAGTTGAGGAGACCCAGTACTTC.

The V call is TRBV28, the J call TRBJ1-3; D not certain. The V gene lost 3 bases and the J gene lost 4 bases, with 10 bases spanning the gap. The germline V gene encodes CDR1 MDHEN and CDR2 SYDVKM. CDR3 size: 14 residues. The CDR3 DNA follows: TGTGCCAGCAGTTTCCGGGAACCGGGAAACACCATATATTTT. This translates into CASSFREPGNTIYF.

This chain connects TRBV5-4 to TRBJ1-4; 9 bases are shared with TRBD1. The CDR3 contains 15 residues. J was trimmed by 4 bases and V by 3 bases; bases with no gene match: 4. Germline loops: CDR1 SGHNT, CDR2 YYREEE (reference sequence). The CDR3 nucleotides are TGTGCCAGCAGCTCCCGGGACAGGGTTAATGAAAAACTGTTTTTT. Amino acid sequence: CASSSRDRVNEKLFF.

This clone is a singleton in its sample. This rearrangement joins TRBV19 to TRBJ2-7, with TRBD1 identical over 12 bases. This CDR3 has 15 residues. The V segment lost 3 bases and the J segment 6 bases; nucleotides outside the gene matches: 6. CDR1 and CDR2 (germline): LNHDA, SQIVND (reference sequence). The CDR3 DNA sequence: TGTGCCAGTAGTATTGGGGACAGGGGGCGGGTCGAGCAGTACTTC. Its translation is CASSIGDRGRVEQYF. Variable domain in full (rest from reference TRBV19 and TRBJ2-7): DGGITQSPKYLFRKEGQNVTLSCEQNLNHDAMYWYRQDPGQGLRLIYYSQIVNDFQKGDIAEGYSVSREKKESFPLTVTSAQKNPTAFYLCASSIGDRGRVEQYFGPGTRLTVT.

The V and J genes are TRBV28 and TRBJ1-2; 7 bases are a match to TRBD1. The ends lost 6 bases at V and 5 bases at J; junction bases unmatched: 9. Germline assignment: CDR1 MDHEN and CDR2 SYDVKM. CDR3 length equals 14 residues. Here the CDR3 reads CASSQGAGGYGYTF. The CDR3 region has the DNA TGTGCCAGCAGCCAAGGGGCAGGGGGGTATGGCTACACCTTC.

The rearrangement joins TRBV3-1 (or the pseudogene TRBV3-2) to TRBJ2-1, with D unclear. The CDR3 spans 15 residues. Germline values: CDR1 LGHDT, CDR2 YNNKEL (reference sequence). V dropped 0 bases and J dropped 0 bases, with 6 bases sitting between them. Here the CDR3 reads CASSQEWGSYNEQFF. CDR3 DNA sequence: TGTGCCAGCAGCCAAGAGTGGGGCTCCTACAATGAGCAGTTCTTC.